The rows below give T cell receptor beta chains drawn from one sample of a study of blood T cells in healthy people across ages. MiXCR was run by TCRdb on the 5' RACE reads, yielding one entry per CDR3 protein. The sample carries 1,500,000 or so distinct CDR3 sequences, 59% recorded once. Sequences were obtained from blood. Receptor source: a man between 18 and 35 years old in good health. The CDR3 runs from the conserved cysteine through the conserved F or W. Each record gives: D gene, clone size, J gene, CDR3 length, V gene, CDR3 protein, CDR3 DNA. The D gene is left open where the match is weak. Not every row has a clone size; where given, it reads once, few, many or a size class.

d_call: .
clone_size: .
j_call: TRBJ1-2
cdr3_length: 14
v_call: TRBV29-1
cdr3_aa: CSVAPGYGTHGYTF
cdr3_nt: TGCAGCGTTGCTCCGGGATACGGCACCCATGGCTACACCTTC

d_call: TRBD1
clone_size: .
j_call: TRBJ2-7
cdr3_length: 14
v_call: TRBV5-1
cdr3_aa: CASSTRQGANEQYF
cdr3_nt: TGCGCCAGCAGCACCAGACAGGGGGCCAACGAGCAGTACTTC

d_call: TRBD2
clone_size: .
j_call: TRBJ2-2
cdr3_length: 15
v_call: TRBV4-1
cdr3_aa: CASSPREVGTGELFF
cdr3_nt: TGCGCCAGCAGCCCTCGGGAGGTTGGCACCGGGGAGCTGTTTTTT

d_call: .
clone_size: .
j_call: TRBJ2-4
cdr3_length: 17
v_call: TRBV20-1
cdr3_aa: CSVQAPLGELAKNIQYF
cdr3_nt: TGCAGTGTCCAAGCTCCGTTGGGGGAACTAGCCAAAAACATTCAGTACTTC

d_call: .
clone_size: few
j_call: TRBJ1-4
cdr3_length: 15
v_call: TRBV4-1
cdr3_aa: CASSQGVATNEKLFF
cdr3_nt: TGCGCCAGCAGCCAAGGAGTCGCAACTAATGAAAAACTGTTTTTT

d_call: .
clone_size: many
j_call: TRBJ2-2
cdr3_length: 14
v_call: TRBV6-5
cdr3_aa: CASSYGSHTGELFF
cdr3_nt: TGTGCCAGCAGTTATGGAAGTCATACCGGGGAGCTGTTTTTT

d_call: .
clone_size: few
j_call: TRBJ2-7
cdr3_length: 12
v_call: TRBV28
cdr3_aa: CASSWKGYEQYF
cdr3_nt: TGTGCCAGCAGTTGGAAAGGCTACGAGCAGTACTTC

d_call: TRBD1
clone_size: .
j_call: TRBJ1-2
cdr3_length: 16
v_call: TRBV2
cdr3_aa: CASSELGQGANYGYTF
cdr3_nt: TGTGCCAGCAGTGAACTAGGCCAGGGGGCAAACTATGGCTACACCTTC

d_call: TRBD1
clone_size: .
j_call: TRBJ2-2
cdr3_length: 12
v_call: TRBV29-1
cdr3_aa: CSVKTGAGELFF
cdr3_nt: TGCAGCGTAAAAACAGGGGCCGGGGAGCTGTTTTTT

d_call: .
clone_size: .
j_call: TRBJ2-5
cdr3_length: 15
v_call: TRBV6-1
cdr3_aa: CASSGDWDGYETQYF
cdr3_nt: TGTGCCAGCAGTGGAGACTGGGACGGATATGAGACCCAGTACTTC

d_call: .
clone_size: .
j_call: TRBJ2-1
cdr3_length: 15
v_call: TRBV12-3/TRBV12-4
cdr3_aa: CASSLRAGSNNEQFF
cdr3_nt: TGTGCCAGCAGTTTGAGGGCGGGTTCAAACAATGAGCAGTTCTTC

d_call: TRBD2
clone_size: few
j_call: TRBJ2-1
cdr3_length: 14
v_call: TRBV6-2/TRBV6-3
cdr3_aa: CASTVAGNGNEQFF
cdr3_nt: TGTGCCAGTACCGTAGCGGGGAACGGTAATGAGCAGTTCTTC

d_call: TRBD1
clone_size: .
j_call: TRBJ2-1
cdr3_length: 15
v_call: TRBV10-2
cdr3_aa: CASSDLDRVLNEQFF
cdr3_nt: TGCGCCAGCAGTGATCTTGACAGGGTCCTCAATGAGCAGTTCTTC

d_call: .
clone_size: .
j_call: TRBJ2-1
cdr3_length: 14
v_call: TRBV5-6
cdr3_aa: CASSRRDWDNEQFF
cdr3_nt: TGTGCCAGCAGCCGTCGGGACTGGGACAATGAGCAGTTCTTC

d_call: TRBD2
clone_size: .
j_call: TRBJ2-7
cdr3_length: 15
v_call: TRBV12-3/TRBV12-4
cdr3_aa: CASSPNSGSSYEQYF
cdr3_nt: TGTGCCAGCAGTCCTAATAGCGGGAGCTCCTACGAGCAGTACTTC

d_call: .
clone_size: .
j_call: TRBJ2-7
cdr3_length: 14
v_call: TRBV5-1
cdr3_aa: CASRSDSHSYEQYF
cdr3_nt: TGCGCCAGCAGGTCCGACAGCCACTCCTACGAGCAGTACTTC

d_call: .
clone_size: .
j_call: TRBJ2-7
cdr3_length: 11
v_call: TRBV6-2/TRBV6-3
cdr3_aa: CASPPSGEQYF
cdr3_nt: TGTGCCAGCCCACCCAGCGGCGAGCAGTACTTC

d_call: .
clone_size: .
j_call: TRBJ2-3
cdr3_length: 13
v_call: TRBV6-4
cdr3_aa: CVSLTELTDTQYF
cdr3_nt: TGTGTCAGCTTGACAGAGCTCACAGATACGCAGTATTTT

d_call: .
clone_size: .
j_call: TRBJ2-5
cdr3_length: 15
v_call: TRBV20-1
cdr3_aa: CSAKDTGYSQETQYF
cdr3_nt: TGCAGTGCGAAAGACACAGGTTATAGTCAAGAGACCCAGTACTTC

d_call: .
clone_size: once
j_call: TRBJ2-2
cdr3_length: 15
v_call: TRBV7-2
cdr3_aa: CASSWGAGSTGELFF
cdr3_nt: TGTGCCAGCAGCTGGGGTGCGGGCTCCACCGGGGAGCTGTTTTTT

d_call: TRBD2
clone_size: .
j_call: TRBJ2-7
cdr3_length: 14
v_call: TRBV20-1
cdr3_aa: CSAREGSGVREQYF
cdr3_nt: TGCAGTGCTAGAGAGGGGAGCGGGGTTCGGGAGCAGTACTTC

d_call: .
clone_size: few
j_call: TRBJ2-3
cdr3_length: 15
v_call: TRBV4-1
cdr3_aa: CASSQGAANTDTQYF
cdr3_nt: TGCGCCAGCAGCCAAGGAGCGGCAAACACAGATACGCAGTATTTT

d_call: .
clone_size: .
j_call: TRBJ2-5
cdr3_length: 15
v_call: TRBV7-2
cdr3_aa: CASSNNRGNQETQYF
cdr3_nt: TGTGCCAGCAGCAACAACCGGGGTAACCAAGAGACCCAGTACTTC

d_call: .
clone_size: few
j_call: TRBJ2-5
cdr3_length: 14
v_call: TRBV20-1
cdr3_aa: CSACRGAGAETQYF
cdr3_nt: TGCAGTGCTTGCCGCGGGGCGGGGGCAGAGACCCAGTACTTC

d_call: .
clone_size: .
j_call: TRBJ2-5
cdr3_length: 14
v_call: TRBV20-1
cdr3_aa: CSARGGQRQETQYF
cdr3_nt: TGCAGTGCTAGGGGAGGACAGCGACAAGAGACCCAGTACTTC